These 5 T cell receptor beta chains share one sample of origin, sequenced in a study of T cell clonality in common variable immunodeficiency. This table comes from immunoSEQ multiplex PCR, and its TCRdb copy is limited to in-frame clones, with some not included. This sample has tens of thousands of clones and no singletons, with less than 2% in the ten largest. The sample comprised peripheral blood mononuclear cells. The receptor source for this set is a person aged 18 to 75 in good health.

This clone has a count of ten or more. The read stops 3 residues short of the end of the CDR3; the missing end is completed from the germline J gene. The genes are TRBV2 and TRBJ2-7; the D gene is possibly TRBD1 (5 bases). Between the trimmed V and J ends, which lost 1 base and 0 bases, there was a span of 10 bases. The CDR3 spans 15 residues. Germline loops: CDR1 SNHLY, CDR2 FYNNEI. CDR3 region: CASSEGQGSSYEQYF. Partial CDR3 DNA: TGTGCCAGCAGTGAAGGTCAGGGAAGCTCCTACGAG.

This clone was observed at least ten times. The read ends 3 residues early relative to the CDR3; the germline J gene fills the gap. The chain uses TRBV18 and TRBJ1-4; D possibly corresponds to TRBD1 (6 bases). Germline V gene lookup returns CDR1 KGHSH and CDR2 LQKENI. The CDR3 has 16 amino acids. Trimming removed 1 base from V and 5 bases from J, with 14 bases in between. The CDR3 region is CASSPRQGRENEKLFF. CDR3 DNA (partial): TGTGCCAGCTCACCACGCCAGGGGAGGGAGAATGAAAAA.

There are many counts of this clone. The CDR3 reads CASSPPGGGNEQFF. The DNA read from the CDR3 is TGTGCCAGCTCACCACCCGGAGGGGGCAATGAG. J is TRBJ2-1 and V is TRBV18; D is possibly TRBD1 or TRBD2 (6 bases each). From the germline J gene comes the end of the CDR3, since the read stops 3 residues before it. V lost 0 bases, J lost 6 bases, and 9 bases lay in between. The CDR3 extends over 14 amino acids. Per germline, CDR1 KGHSH and CDR2 LQKENI.

This clone was detected many times. The CDR3 is cut off 3 residues early in the read; its end comes from the germline J gene. The rearrangement uses TRBV20-1 and TRBJ2-3; D is uncertain. V was trimmed by 1 base and J by 4 bases, leaving 9 bases between them. Germline V gene sequence: CDR1 DFQATT, CDR2 SNEGSKA (reference sequence). The CDR3 consists of 13 residues. Partial CDR3 DNA: TGCAGTGCTAGAGCCCAGCTAGCAGATACG. Amino acids: CSARAQLADT. The complete CDR3 sequence is CSARAQLADTQYF.

This clone was seen at least ten times. The CDR3 goes on 3 residues after the read ends, and that part is filled in from the germline J gene. This chain uses TRBV20-1 with TRBJ1-4; D uncertain. There are 15 residues in the CDR3. The V end lost 0 bases, the J end lost 7 bases, and 15 bases lay between the germline ends. Per the germline V gene, CDR1 is DFQATT and CDR2 is SNEGSKA (reference sequence). CDR3 protein: CSARDDTRATEKLFF. Partial CDR3 DNA: TGCAGTGCTAGAGATGACACGCGGGCAACTGAAAAA.